This T cell receptor (beta chain) was recorded in a study of T cell changes during pregnancy in multiple sclerosis. TCRdb keeps only in-frame clones here, not all; method: immunoSEQ multiplex PCR. The sample lists tens of thousands of clones, approximately 90% occurring once. This TCR derives from a female donor in good health, enrolled as a control in a pregnancy study. The sequences come from peripheral blood, collected in the first trimester of pregnancy.

The CDR3 coding sequence is TGTGCCAGCAGCTTAGAGGTGGGGGACACAGGACTAGCGGGAGGAGCCTACGAGCAGTACTTC. Its translation is CASSLEVGDTGLAGGAYEQYF. V usage is TRBV13 and J usage is TRBJ2-7; 14 nucleotides align to TRBD2. With V trimmed by 1 base and J by 2 bases, 16 bases remained unmatched. The CDR3 extends over 21 amino acids. CDR1 PRHDT and CDR2 FYEKMQ come from the germline V gene (reference sequence).